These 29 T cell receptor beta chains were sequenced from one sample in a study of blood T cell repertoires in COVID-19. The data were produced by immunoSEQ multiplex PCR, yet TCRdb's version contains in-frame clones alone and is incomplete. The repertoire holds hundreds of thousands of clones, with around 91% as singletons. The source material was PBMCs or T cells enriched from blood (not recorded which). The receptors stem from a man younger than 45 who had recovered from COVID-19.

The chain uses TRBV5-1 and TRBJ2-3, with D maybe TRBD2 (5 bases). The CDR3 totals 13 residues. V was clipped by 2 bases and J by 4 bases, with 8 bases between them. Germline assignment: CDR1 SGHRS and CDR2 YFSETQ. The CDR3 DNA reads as TGCGCCAGCAGCTTTCTGGGAGCAGATACGCAGTATTTT. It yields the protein CASSFLGADTQYF.

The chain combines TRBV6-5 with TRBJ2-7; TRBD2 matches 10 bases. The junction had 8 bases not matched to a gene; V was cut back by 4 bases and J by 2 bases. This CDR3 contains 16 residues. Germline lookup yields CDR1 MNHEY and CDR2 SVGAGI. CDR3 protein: CASSFTVSGRAYEQYF. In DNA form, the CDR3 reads TGTGCCAGCAGTTTCACCGTCAGCGGGAGGGCCTACGAGCAGTACTTC.

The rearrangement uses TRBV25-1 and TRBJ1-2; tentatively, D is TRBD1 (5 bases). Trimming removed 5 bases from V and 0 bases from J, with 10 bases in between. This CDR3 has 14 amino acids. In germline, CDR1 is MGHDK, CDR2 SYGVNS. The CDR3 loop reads CASSWQTANYGYTF. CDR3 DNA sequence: TGTGCCAGCAGTTGGCAGACAGCTAACTATGGCTACACCTTC.

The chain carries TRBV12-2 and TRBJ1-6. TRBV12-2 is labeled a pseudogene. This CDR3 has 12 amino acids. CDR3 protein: CAKREYNSPLHF. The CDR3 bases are TGTGCAAAGAGAGAATATAATTCACCCCTCCACTTT.

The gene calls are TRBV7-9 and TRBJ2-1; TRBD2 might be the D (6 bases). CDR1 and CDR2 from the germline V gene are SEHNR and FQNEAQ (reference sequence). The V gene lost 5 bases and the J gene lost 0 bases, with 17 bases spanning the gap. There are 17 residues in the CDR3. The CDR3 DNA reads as TGTGCCAGCAGCCCGAATGGCGGGACCTACTCCTACAATGAGCAGTTCTTC. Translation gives CASSPNGGTYSYNEQFF. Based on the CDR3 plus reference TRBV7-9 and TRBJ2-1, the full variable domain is DTGVSQNPRHKITKRGQNVTFRCDPISEHNRLYWYRQTLGQGPEFLTYFQNEAQLEKSRLLSDRFSAERPKGSFSTLEIQRTEQGDSAMYLCASSPNGGTYSYNEQFFGPGTRLTVL.

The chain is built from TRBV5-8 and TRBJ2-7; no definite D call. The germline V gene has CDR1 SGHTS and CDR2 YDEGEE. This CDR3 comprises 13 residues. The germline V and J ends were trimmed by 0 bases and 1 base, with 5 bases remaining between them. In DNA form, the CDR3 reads TGTGCCAGCAGCTTGGGCAGTTCCTACGAGCAGTACTTC. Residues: CASSLGSSYEQYF.

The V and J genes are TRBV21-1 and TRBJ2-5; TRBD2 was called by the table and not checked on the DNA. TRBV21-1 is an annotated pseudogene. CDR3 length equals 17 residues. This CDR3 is CASSKTSGRRYQETQYF. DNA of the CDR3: TGTGCCAGCAGCAAGACTAGCGGGAGAAGGTACCAAGAGACCCAGTACTTC.

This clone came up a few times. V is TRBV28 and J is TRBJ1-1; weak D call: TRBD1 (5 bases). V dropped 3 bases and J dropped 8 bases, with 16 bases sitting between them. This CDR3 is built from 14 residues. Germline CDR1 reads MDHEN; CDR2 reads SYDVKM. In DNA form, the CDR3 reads TGTGCCAGCAGTTTCCCGGACCGGGGGACGGAAGCTTTCTTT. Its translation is CASSFPDRGTEAFF.

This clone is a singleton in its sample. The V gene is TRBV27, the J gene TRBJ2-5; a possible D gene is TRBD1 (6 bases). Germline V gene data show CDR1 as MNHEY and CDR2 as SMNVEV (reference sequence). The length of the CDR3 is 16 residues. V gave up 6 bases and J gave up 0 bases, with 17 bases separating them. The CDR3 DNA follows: TGTGCCAGCAGACTCATGGGGGCAGCGAACCAAGAGACCCAGTACTTC. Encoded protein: CASRLMGAANQETQYF.

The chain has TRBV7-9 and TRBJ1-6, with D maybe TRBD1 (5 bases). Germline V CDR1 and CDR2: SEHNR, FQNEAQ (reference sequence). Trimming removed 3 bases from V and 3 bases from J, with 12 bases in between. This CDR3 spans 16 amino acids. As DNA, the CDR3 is TGTGCCAGCAGCTTCGCATGGGGGGACTATAATTCACCCCTCCACTTT. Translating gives CASSFAWGDYNSPLHF.

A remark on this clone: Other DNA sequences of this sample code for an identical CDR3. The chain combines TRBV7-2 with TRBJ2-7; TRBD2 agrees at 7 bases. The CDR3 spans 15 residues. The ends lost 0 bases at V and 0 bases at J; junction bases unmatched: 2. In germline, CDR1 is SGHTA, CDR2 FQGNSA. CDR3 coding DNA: TGTGCCAGCAGCTTAGCTGGCGGGAGCTCCTACGAGCAGTACTTC. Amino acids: CASSLAGGSSYEQYF.

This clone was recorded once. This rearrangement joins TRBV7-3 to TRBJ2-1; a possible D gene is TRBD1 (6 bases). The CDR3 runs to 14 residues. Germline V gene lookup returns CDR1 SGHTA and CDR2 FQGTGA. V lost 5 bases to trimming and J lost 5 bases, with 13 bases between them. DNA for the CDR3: TGTGCCAGCAGCATGAACAGGGACGACAATGAGCAGTTCTTC. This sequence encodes CASSMNRDDNEQFF.

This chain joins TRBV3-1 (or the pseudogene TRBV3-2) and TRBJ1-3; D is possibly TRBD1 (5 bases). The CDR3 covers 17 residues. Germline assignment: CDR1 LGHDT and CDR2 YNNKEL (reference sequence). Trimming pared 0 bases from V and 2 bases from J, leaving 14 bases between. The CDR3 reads CASSQDRRQGTGNTIYF. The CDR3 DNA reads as TGTGCCAGCAGCCAAGATAGACGGCAGGGAACTGGAAACACCATATATTTT.

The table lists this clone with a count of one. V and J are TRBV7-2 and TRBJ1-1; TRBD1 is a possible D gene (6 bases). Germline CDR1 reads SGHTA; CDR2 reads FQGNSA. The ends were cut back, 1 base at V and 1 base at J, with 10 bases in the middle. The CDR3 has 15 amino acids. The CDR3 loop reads CASSLGGQRNTEAFF. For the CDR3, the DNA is TGTGCCAGCAGCTTAGGCGGACAGAGGAACACTGAAGCTTTCTTT.

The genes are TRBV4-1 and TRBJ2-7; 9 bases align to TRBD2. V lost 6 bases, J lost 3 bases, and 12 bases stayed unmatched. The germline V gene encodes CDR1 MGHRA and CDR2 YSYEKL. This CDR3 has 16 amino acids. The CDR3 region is CASSQRPLAGFYEQYF. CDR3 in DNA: TGCGCCAGCAGTCAGAGACCCCTAGCGGGATTCTACGAGCAGTACTTC.

CDR3 DNA: TGTGCCAGTAGAGAGAAGACAGGGAGCTACGAGCAGTACTTC. This gives the protein CASREKTGSYEQYF. The V call is TRBV19, the J call TRBJ2-7; 7 bases align to TRBD1. Germline loops: CDR1 LNHDA, CDR2 SQIVND (reference sequence). This CDR3 spans 14 amino acids. V was clipped by 6 bases and J by 3 bases; unmatched bases: 8.

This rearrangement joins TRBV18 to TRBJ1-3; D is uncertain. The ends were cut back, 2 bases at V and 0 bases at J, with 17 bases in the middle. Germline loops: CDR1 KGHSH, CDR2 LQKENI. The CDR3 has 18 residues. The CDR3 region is CASSPSAQALYSGNTIYF. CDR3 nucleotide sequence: TGTGCCAGCTCACCATCAGCCCAGGCGCTTTACTCTGGAAACACCATATATTTT.

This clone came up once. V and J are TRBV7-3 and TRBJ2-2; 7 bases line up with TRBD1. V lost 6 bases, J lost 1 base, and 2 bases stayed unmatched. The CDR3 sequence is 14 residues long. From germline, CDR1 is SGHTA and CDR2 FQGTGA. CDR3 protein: CASRQGWNTGELFF. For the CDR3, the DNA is TGTGCCAGCAGACAGGGGTGGAACACCGGGGAGCTGTTTTTT.

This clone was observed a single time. The DNA for the CDR3 is TGTGCCAGCAGCGACAGGGGCTATGGCTACACCTTC. This gives the protein CASSDRGYGYTF. The chain recombines TRBV6-5 with TRBJ1-2, with 8 bases lining up with TRBD1. The V and J ends lost 6 bases and 4 bases, in that order; junction bases with no gene match: 1. Germline loops: CDR1 MNHEY, CDR2 SVGAGI. The CDR3 is 12 amino acids.

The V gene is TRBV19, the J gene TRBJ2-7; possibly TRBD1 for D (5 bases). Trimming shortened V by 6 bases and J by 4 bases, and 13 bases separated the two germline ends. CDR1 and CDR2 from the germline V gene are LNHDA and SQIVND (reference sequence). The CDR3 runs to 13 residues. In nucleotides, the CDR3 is TGTGCCAGTAGGAATAAAGGGGCATACGAGCAGTACTTC. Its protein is CASRNKGAYEQYF.

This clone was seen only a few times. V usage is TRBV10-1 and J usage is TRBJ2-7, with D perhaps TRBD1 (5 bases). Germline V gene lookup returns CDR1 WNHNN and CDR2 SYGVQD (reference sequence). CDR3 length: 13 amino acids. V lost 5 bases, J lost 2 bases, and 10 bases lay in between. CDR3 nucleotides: TGCGCCAGCAGTCCAGGGAATACCTACGAGCAGTACTTC. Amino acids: CASSPGNTYEQYF.

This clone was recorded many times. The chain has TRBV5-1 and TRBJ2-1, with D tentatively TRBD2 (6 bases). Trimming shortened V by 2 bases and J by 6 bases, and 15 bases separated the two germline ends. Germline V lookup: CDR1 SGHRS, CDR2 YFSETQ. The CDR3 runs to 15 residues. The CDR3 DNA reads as TGCGCCAGCAGCTTAAGACTAGATTGGTTCAATGAGCAGTTCTTC. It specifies CASSLRLDWFNEQFF.

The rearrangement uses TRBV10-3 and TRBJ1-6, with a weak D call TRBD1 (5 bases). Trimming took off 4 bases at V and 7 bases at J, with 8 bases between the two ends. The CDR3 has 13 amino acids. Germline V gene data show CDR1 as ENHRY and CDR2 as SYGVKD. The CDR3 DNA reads TGTGCCATCAGTGGGGGGGAAAATTCACCCCTCCACTTT. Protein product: CAISGGENSPLHF.

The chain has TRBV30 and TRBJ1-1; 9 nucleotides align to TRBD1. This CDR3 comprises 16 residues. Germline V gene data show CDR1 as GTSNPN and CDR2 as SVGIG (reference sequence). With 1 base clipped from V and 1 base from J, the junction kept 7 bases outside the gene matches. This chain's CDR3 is CAWSAGTGHRNTEAFF. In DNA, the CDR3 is TGTGCCTGGAGTGCCGGGACAGGGCATCGGAACACTGAAGCTTTCTTT.

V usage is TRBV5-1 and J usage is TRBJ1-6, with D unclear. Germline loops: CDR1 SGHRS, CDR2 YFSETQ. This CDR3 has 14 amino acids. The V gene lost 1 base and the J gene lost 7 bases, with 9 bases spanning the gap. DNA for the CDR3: TGCGCCAGCAGCTTGACCGGTGAGAATTCACCCCTCCACTTT. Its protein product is CASSLTGENSPLHF.

CDR3 residues: CASSDRTAWLGYTF. The CDR3 DNA sequence: TGTGCCAGCAGCGACAGGACGGCCTGGTTGGGCTACACCTTC. The rearrangement joins TRBV9 to TRBJ1-2, with a tentative D call TRBD1 (5 bases). Trimming removed 3 bases at V and 8 bases at J, with 17 bases between. Germline V CDR1 and CDR2: SGDLS, YYNGEE. The CDR3 spans 14 residues.

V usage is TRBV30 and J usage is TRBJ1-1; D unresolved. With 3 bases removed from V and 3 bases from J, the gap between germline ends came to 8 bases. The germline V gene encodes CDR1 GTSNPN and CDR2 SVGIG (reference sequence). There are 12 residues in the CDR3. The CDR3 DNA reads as TGTGCCTGGAGGGTGGGCTACACTGAAGCTTTCTTT. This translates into CAWRVGYTEAFF.

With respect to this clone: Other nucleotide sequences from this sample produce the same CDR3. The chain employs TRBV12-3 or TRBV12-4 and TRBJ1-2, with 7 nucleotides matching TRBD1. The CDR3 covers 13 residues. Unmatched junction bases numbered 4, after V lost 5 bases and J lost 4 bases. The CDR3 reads CASSPGTVYGYTF. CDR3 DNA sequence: TGTGCCAGCAGTCCCGGGACAGTCTATGGCTACACCTTC.

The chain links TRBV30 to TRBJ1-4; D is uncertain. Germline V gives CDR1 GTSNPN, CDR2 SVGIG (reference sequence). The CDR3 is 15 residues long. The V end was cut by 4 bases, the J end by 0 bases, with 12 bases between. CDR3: CAWMGSGTTNEKLFF. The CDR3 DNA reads TGTGCCTGGATGGGGTCGGGGACAACTAATGAAAAACTGTTTTTT.